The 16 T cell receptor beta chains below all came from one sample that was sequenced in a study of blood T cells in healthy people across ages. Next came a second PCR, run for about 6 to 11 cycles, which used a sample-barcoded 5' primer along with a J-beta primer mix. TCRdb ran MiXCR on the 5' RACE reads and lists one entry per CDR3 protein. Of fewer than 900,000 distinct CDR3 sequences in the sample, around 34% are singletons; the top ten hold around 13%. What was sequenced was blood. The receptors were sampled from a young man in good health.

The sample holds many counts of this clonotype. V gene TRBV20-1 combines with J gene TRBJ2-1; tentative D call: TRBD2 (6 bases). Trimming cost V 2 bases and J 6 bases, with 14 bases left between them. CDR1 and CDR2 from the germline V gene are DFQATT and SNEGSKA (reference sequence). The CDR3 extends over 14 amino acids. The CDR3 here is CSARQPLGGNEQFF. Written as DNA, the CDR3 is TGCAGTGCTAGACAGCCTCTGGGGGGCAATGAGCAGTTCTTC.

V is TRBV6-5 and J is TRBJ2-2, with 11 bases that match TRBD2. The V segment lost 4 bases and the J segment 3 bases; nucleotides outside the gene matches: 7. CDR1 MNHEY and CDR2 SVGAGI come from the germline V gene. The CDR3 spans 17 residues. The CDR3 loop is CASSSFSGGADTGELFF. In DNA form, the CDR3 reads TGTGCCAGCAGTTCCTTTAGCGGGGGGGCAGACACCGGGGAGCTGTTTTTT.

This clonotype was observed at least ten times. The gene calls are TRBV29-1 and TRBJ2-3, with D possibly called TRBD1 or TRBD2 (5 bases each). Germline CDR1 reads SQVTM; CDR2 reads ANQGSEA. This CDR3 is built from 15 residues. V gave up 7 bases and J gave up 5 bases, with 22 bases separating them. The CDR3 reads CSAEGQDQWGDTQYF. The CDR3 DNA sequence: TGCAGCGCCGAGGGGCAGGACCAATGGGGAGATACGCAGTATTTT.

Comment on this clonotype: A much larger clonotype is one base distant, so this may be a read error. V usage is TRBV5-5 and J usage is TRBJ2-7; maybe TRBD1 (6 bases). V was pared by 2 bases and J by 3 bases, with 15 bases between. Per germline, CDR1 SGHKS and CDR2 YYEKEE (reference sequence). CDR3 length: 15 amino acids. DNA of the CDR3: TGTGCCAGCAGCTTTCAGGGGTCCCCACTCTACGAGCAGTACTTC. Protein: CASSFQGSPLYEQYF.

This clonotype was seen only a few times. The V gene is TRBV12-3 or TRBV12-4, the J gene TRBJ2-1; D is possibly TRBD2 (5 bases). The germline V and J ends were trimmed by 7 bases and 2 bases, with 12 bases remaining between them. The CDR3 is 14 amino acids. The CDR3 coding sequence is TGTGCCAGCACTTGGACTGTCCCCTACAATGAGCAGTTCTTC. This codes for CASTWTVPYNEQFF.

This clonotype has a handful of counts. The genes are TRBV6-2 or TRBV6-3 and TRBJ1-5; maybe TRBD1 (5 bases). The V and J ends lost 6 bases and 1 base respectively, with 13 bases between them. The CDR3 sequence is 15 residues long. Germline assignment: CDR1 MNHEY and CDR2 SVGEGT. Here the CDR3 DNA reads TGTGCCAGCAGCCGCGGGGGACGGAGCAATCAGCCCCAGCATTTT. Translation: CASSRGGRSNQPQHF.

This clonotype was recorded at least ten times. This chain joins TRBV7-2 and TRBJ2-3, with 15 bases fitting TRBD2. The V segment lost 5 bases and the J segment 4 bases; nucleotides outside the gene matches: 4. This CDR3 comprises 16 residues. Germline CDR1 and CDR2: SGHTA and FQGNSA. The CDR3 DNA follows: TGTGCCAGCAGCCGGGGACTAGCGGGGGGCGCAGATACGCAGTATTTT. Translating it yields CASSRGLAGGADTQYF.

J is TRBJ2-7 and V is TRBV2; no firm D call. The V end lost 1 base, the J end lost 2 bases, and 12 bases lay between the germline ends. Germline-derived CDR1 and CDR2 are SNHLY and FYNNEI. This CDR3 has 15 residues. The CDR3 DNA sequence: TGTGCCAGCAGTGAAGAATGGCGAGCCGCCTACGAGCAGTACTTC. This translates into CASSEEWRAAYEQYF.

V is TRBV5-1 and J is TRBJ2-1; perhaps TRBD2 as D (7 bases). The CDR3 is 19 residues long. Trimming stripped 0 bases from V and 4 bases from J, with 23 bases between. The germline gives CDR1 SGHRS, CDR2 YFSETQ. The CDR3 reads CASSLAGGRTPIDYNEQFF. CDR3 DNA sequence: TGCGCCAGCAGCTTGGCCGGGGGGCGAACCCCGATCGATTACAATGAGCAGTTCTTC.

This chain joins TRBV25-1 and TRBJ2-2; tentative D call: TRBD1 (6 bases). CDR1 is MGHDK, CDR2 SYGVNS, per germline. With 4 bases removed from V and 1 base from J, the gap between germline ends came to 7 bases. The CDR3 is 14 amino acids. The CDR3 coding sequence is TGTGCCAGCAGTGGACAGGTGAACACCGGGGAGCTGTTTTTT. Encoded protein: CASSGQVNTGELFF.

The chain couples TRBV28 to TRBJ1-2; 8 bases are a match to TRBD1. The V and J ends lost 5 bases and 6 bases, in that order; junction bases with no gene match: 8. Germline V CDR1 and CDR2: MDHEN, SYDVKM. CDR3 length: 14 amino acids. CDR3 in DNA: TGTGCCAGCAGTATCCTTGGGACAGGCAATGGCTACACCTTC. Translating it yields CASSILGTGNGYTF.

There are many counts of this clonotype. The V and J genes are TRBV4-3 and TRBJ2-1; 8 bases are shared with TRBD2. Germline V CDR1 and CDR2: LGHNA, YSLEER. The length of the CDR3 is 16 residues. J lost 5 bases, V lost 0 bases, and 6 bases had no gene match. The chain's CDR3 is CASSQDGAGGNNEQFF. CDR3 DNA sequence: TGCGCCAGCAGCCAAGATGGGGCGGGGGGCAACAATGAGCAGTTCTTC.

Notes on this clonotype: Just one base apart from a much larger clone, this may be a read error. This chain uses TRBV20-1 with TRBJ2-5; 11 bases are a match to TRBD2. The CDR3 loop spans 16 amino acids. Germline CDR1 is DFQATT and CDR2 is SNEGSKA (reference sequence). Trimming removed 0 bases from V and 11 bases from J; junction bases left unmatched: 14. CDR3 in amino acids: CSARDPTSGGGLRQYF. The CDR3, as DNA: TGCAGTGCTAGAGATCCCACTAGCGGGGGCGGTCTTCGGCAGTACTTC.

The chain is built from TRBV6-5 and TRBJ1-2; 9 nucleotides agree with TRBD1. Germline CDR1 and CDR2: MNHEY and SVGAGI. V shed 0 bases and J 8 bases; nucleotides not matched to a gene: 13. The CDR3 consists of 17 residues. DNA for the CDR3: TGTGCCAGCAGTTACTCGATAGGAGGGACAGGGAATCGAGGCTACACCTTC. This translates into CASSYSIGGTGNRGYTF.

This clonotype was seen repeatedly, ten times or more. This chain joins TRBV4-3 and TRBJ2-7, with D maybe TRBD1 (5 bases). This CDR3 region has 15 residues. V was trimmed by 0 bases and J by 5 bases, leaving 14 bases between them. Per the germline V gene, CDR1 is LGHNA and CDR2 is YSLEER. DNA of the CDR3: TGCGCCAGCAGCCAAGATGTCAGGGTGAGGAACGAGCAGTACTTC. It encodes CASSQDVRVRNEQYF.

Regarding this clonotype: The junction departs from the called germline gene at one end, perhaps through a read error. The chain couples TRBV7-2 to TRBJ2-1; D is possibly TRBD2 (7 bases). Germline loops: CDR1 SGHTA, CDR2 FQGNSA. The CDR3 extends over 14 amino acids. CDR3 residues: CASGLASGGGEQFF. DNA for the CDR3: TGTGCCAGCGGCTTAGCCTCGGGGGGCGGCGAGCAGTTCTTC.